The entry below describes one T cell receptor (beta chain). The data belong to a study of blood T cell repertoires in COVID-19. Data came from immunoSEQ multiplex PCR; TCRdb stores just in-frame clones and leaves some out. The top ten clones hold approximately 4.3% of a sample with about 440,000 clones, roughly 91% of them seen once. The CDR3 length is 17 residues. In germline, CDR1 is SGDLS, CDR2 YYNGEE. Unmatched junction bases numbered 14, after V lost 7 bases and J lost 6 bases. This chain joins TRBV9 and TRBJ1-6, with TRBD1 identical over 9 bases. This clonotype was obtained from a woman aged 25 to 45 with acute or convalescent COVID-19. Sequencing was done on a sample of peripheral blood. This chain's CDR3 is CASALPRDREFNSPLHF. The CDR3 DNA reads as TGTGCCAGCGCCCTGCCCCGGGACAGGGAGTTTAATTCACCCCTCCACTTT.